These 15 T cell receptor beta chains were sequenced from one sample in a study of OX40 agonist ivuxolimab in advanced cancers. Assay used: immunoSEQ multiplex PCR; TCRdb lists only in-frame clones, some missing. The sample holds 57,000 or so clones, 65% to 85% seen once. The sample here was CD4+ or CD8+ T cells sorted from blood, taken in a trial of the OX40 agonist ivuxolimab. Receptor source: an adult with an advanced solid tumor such as melanoma, head and neck, liver or kidney cancer.

V is TRBV6-1 and J is TRBJ2-5; no firm D call. CDR3 size: 13 residues. From germline, CDR1 is MNHNS and CDR2 SASEGT. V was clipped by 6 bases and J by 3 bases, with 11 bases between them. This CDR3 reads CASRGEVEETQYF. In DNA form, the CDR3 reads TGTGCCAGCAGAGGAGAGGTTGAAGAGACCCAGTACTTC.

This clone has a single count. This sequence joins TRBV19 and TRBJ2-7; 7 nucleotides line up with TRBD1. The CDR3 runs to 14 residues. J gave up 4 bases and V 0 bases, and 3 bases lay outside the gene matches. Germline-derived CDR1 and CDR2 are LNHDA and SQIVND (reference sequence). Written as DNA, the CDR3 is TGTGCCAGTAGTATAGAGGCAGGGGGATACGAGCAGTACTTC. As protein: CASSIEAGGYEQYF.

A few counts support this clone. V and J are TRBV4-1 and TRBJ1-6; D is ambiguous. Trimming removed 0 bases from V and 8 bases from J, with 5 bases in between. The CDR3 contains 13 residues. In germline, CDR1 is MGHRA, CDR2 YSYEKL. CDR3 residues: CASSQEADSPLHF. CDR3 sequence (DNA): TGCGCCAGCAGCCAAGAGGCAGATTCACCCCTCCACTTT.

The chain has TRBV27 and TRBJ2-7; perhaps TRBD2 as D (6 bases). The germline CDR1 and CDR2 sequences are MNHEY and SMNVEV (reference sequence). The CDR3 is 15 amino acids. The germline V and J ends were trimmed by 3 bases and 2 bases, with 14 bases remaining between them. This CDR3 is CASSFYGTGAYEQYF. CDR3 coding DNA: TGTGCCAGCAGTTTCTACGGGACTGGAGCCTACGAGCAGTACTTC.

The chain recombines TRBV6-5 with TRBJ2-3; either TRBD1 or TRBD2 may supply D (5 bases each). The ends were cut back, 8 bases at V and 2 bases at J, with 11 bases in the middle. The length of the CDR3 is 13 residues. The germline CDR1 and CDR2 sequences are MNHEY and SVGAGI. The CDR3 sequence is CASLGTLTDTQYF. The CDR3 DNA reads as TGTGCCAGCCTTGGGACCCTCACAGATACGCAGTATTTT.

V and J are TRBV18 and TRBJ2-3, with 9 bases fitting TRBD1. Trimming at V came to 5 bases and at J to 5 bases, leaving 5 bases not matched to a gene. The CDR3 runs to 14 residues. The germline V gene encodes CDR1 KGHSH and CDR2 LQKENI. CDR3 loop: CASSRDRAGDTQYF. Written as DNA, the CDR3 is TGTGCCAGCTCAAGGGACAGGGCGGGAGATACGCAGTATTTT.

Only a few counts were recorded for this clone. The rearrangement uses TRBV30 and TRBJ1-2; 7 positions agree with TRBD1. V trimming: 3 bases; J trimming: 2 bases; junction bases outside the gene matches: 0. Germline V CDR1 and CDR2: GTSNPN, SVGIG (reference sequence). The CDR3 spans 12 residues. DNA for the CDR3: TGTGCCTGGAGACAGGGGAACTATGGCTACACCTTC. Its translation is CAWRQGNYGYTF.

The chain has TRBV9 and TRBJ2-1, with 14 bases aligning to TRBD2. With 4 bases clipped from V and 4 bases from J, the junction kept 7 bases outside the gene matches. Germline values: CDR1 SGDLS, CDR2 YYNGEE. There are 17 residues in the CDR3. CDR3 DNA: TGTGCCAGCAGCATTGGACTAGCGGGGGGACCATACAATGAGCAGTTCTTC. This encodes CASSIGLAGGPYNEQFF.

The rearrangement links TRBV28 to TRBJ2-3; weak D call: TRBD1 (5 bases). CDR3 length equals 14 residues. Germline V gene data show CDR1 as MDHEN and CDR2 as SYDVKM. V lost 3 bases to trimming and J lost 6 bases, with 13 bases between them. Here the CDR3 DNA reads TGTGCCAGCAGTTTCGTGCAGGGTTGGGATACGCAGTATTTT. Encoded protein: CASSFVQGWDTQYF. Complete variable domain (other parts from reference TRBV28 and TRBJ2-3): DVKVTQSSRYLVKRTGEKVFLECVQDMDHENMFWYRQDPGLGLRLIYFSYDVKMKEKGDIPEGYSVSREKKERFSLILESASTNQTSMYLCASSFVQGWDTQYFGPGTRLTVL.

This clone was seen more than once but under ten times. The rearrangement uses TRBV5-5 and TRBJ2-7; TRBD2 agrees at 8 bases. The germline gives CDR1 SGHKS, CDR2 YYEKEE (reference sequence). J lost 3 bases, V lost 0 bases, and 2 bases had no gene match. The CDR3 spans 14 residues. The CDR3 DNA reads TGTGCCAGCAGCTTGGGACTAGCGAGCTACGAGCAGTACTTC. This encodes CASSLGLASYEQYF.

Turning to this clone: The same CDR3 is also encoded by other DNA sequences in this sample. The chain links TRBV19 to TRBJ1-5; D is unclear. In germline, CDR1 is LNHDA, CDR2 SQIVND (reference sequence). CDR3 length: 17 amino acids. Trimming took 5 bases from V and 1 from J, leaving 18 bases between them. CDR3 in amino acids: CASSSQTGSRSNQPQHF. The DNA for the CDR3 is TGTGCCAGTAGTTCCCAAACGGGGTCACGAAGCAATCAGCCCCAGCATTTT.

The count of this clone is one. J is TRBJ1-1 and V is TRBV5-4; no clear D gene. Trimming stripped 0 bases from V and 4 bases from J, with 7 bases between. The germline gives CDR1 SGHNT, CDR2 YYREEE (reference sequence). The CDR3 is 13 amino acids. CDR3 sequence reads: CASSLVRSTEAFF. In nucleotides, the CDR3 is TGTGCCAGCAGCTTGGTTCGGAGCACTGAAGCTTTCTTT. Full variable domain (missing parts from reference TRBV5-4 and TRBJ1-1): ETGVTQSPTHLIKTRGQQVTLRCSSQSGHNTVSWYQQALGQGPQFIFQYYREEENGRGNFPPRFSGLQFPNYSSELNVNALELDDSALYLCASSLVRSTEAFFGQGTRLTVV.

The V and J genes are TRBV7-6 and TRBJ1-1; no definite D call. This CDR3 is 14 amino acids long. The ends were cut back, 4 bases at V and 7 bases at J, with 16 bases in the middle. Germline loops: CDR1 SGHVS, CDR2 FNYEAQ. As DNA, the CDR3 is TGTGCCAGCAGCTGGCTCGAGGGAGGCTTTGAAGCTTTCTTT. Translation: CASSWLEGGFEAFF.

Only a few counts were recorded for this clone. The chain links TRBV2 to TRBJ1-6, with D tentatively TRBD1 (5 bases). V lost 6 bases and J lost 14, with 20 bases in between. CDR1 and CDR2 from the germline V gene are SNHLY and FYNNEI. This CDR3 region has 14 residues. CDR3 residues: CASRGGGESPSLHF. CDR3 nucleotides: TGTGCCAGCAGGGGGGGAGGGGAAAGCCCTTCCCTCCACTTT.

The chain uses TRBV4-2 and TRBJ1-4; 7 bases map to TRBD1. Germline V gives CDR1 LGHNA, CDR2 YNFKEQ. The CDR3 spans 16 residues. Trimming removed 3 bases from V and 5 bases from J; junction bases left unmatched: 9. CDR3 bases: TGTGCCAGCAGCCAGGGGACAGCTAGCCACAATGAAAAACTGTTTTTT. It specifies CASSQGTASHNEKLFF.